These 20 T cell receptor beta chains came from one sample sequenced in a study of blood T cells in healthy people across ages (dated by TCRdb to between 2015 and 2017). The method was 5' RACE. Sequencer: Illumina HiSeq 2500. A second PCR of 7 to 11 cycles was performed with a sample-barcoded 5' primer and a J-beta primer mix. The public reads were reanalyzed by TCRdb: fastp trimming at Q25, MiXCR alignment, in-frame beta chains only. Records with the same CDR3 protein are collapsed into one entry carrying the most frequent genes and DNA. This sample has roughly 790,000 distinct CDR3 sequences in its table, and 40% to 45% of those were observed once. The ten largest make up around 20% of the sample. Input material: blood. The receptors shown here come from a woman aged 55 to 70 in good health.

The rearrangement links TRBV6-1 to TRBJ2-5; tentatively, D is TRBD2 (6 bases). Germline assignment: CDR1 MNHNS and CDR2 SASEGT. The CDR3 loop spans 14 amino acids. V lost 5 bases, J lost 2 bases, and 12 bases lay in between. Written as DNA, the CDR3 is TGTGCCAGCAGTATTTTCGGGAGTCAAGAGACCCAGTACTTC. Translated: CASSIFGSQETQYF.

This chain connects TRBV12-3 or TRBV12-4 to TRBJ2-2; 9 positions match TRBD1. V dropped 6 bases and J dropped 6; count of bases not matched to a gene: 8. This CDR3 is 15 amino acids long. CDR3 nucleotide sequence: TGTGCCAGCAGACCGGGACAGGGTAATTCCGGGGAGCTGTTTTTT. This sequence encodes CASRPGQGNSGELFF.

The chain joins TRBV16 to TRBJ1-5; D is undetermined. Trimming cost V 0 bases and J 3 bases, with 12 bases left between them. The CDR3 is made up of 16 amino acids. Per germline, CDR1 KGHSY and CDR2 FQNENV. This CDR3 is CASSQSAGFDNQPQHF. CDR3 DNA: TGTGCCAGCAGCCAATCGGCGGGGTTCGACAATCAGCCCCAGCATTTT. Supplemented by reference TRBV16 and TRBJ1-5, the full variable domain reads GEEVAQTPKHLVRGEGQKAKLYCAPIKGHSYVFWYQQVLKNEFKFLISFQNENVFDETGMPKERFSAKCLPNSPCSLEIQATKLEDSAVYFCASSQSAGFDNQPQHFGDGTRLSIL.

V is TRBV20-1 and J is TRBJ2-1; 7 bases fit TRBD2. V lost 7 bases to trimming and J lost 8 bases; unmatched junction nucleotides: 8. Germline CDR1 and CDR2: DFQATT and SNEGSKA (reference sequence). The CDR3 totals 12 residues. This CDR3 is CSVLTSRDEQFF. CDR3 nucleotide sequence: TGCAGTGTTCTGACTAGCCGGGATGAGCAGTTCTTC.

The rearrangement joins TRBV9 to TRBJ2-7, with D possibly called TRBD1 or TRBD2 (6 bases each). The CDR3 totals 13 residues. Germline V lookup: CDR1 SGDLS, CDR2 YYNGEE. V was pared by 7 bases and J by 2 bases, with 13 bases between. The CDR3 is CASGGGDTYEQYF. The DNA of the CDR3 is TGTGCCAGCGGTGGAGGGGACACCTACGAGCAGTACTTC.

This clonotype showed up just a few times. This chain joins TRBV20-1 and TRBJ2-5, with D perhaps matching TRBD1 (6 bases). The CDR3 length is 14 residues. Germline CDR1 DFQATT, CDR2 SNEGSKA (reference sequence). V was trimmed by 3 bases and J by 3 bases, leaving 14 bases between them. As DNA, the CDR3 is TGCAGTGCTAGGAGGCCCCCAGGGGAAGAGACCCAGTACTTC. This translates into CSARRPPGEETQYF.

Comment on this clonotype: This may be a read error: a much more frequent sequence differs by one nucleotide. The chain employs TRBV12-3 or TRBV12-4 and TRBJ1-2; tentative D call: TRBD1 (6 bases). This CDR3 comprises 15 residues. Trimming removed 8 bases at V and 4 bases at J, with 20 bases between. The CDR3 DNA follows: TGTGCCAGCGGTTCGGGTGGGACATGGGGCTATGGCTACACCTTC. Amino acid sequence: CASGSGGTWGYGYTF.

The chain uses TRBV2 and TRBJ1-4; D gene uncertain. The CDR3 length is 14 residues. V lost 6 bases, J lost 0 bases, and 8 bases lay in between. Germline CDR1 and CDR2: SNHLY and FYNNEI. As DNA, the CDR3 is TGTGCCAGCAGCGCAAGAGCAACTAATGAAAAACTGTTTTTT. It translates to CASSARATNEKLFF.

The chain joins TRBV12-3 or TRBV12-4 to TRBJ1-4; TRBD1 is a possible D gene (6 bases). This CDR3 has 14 residues. V was clipped by 7 bases and J by 5 bases, with 14 bases between them. CDR3 nucleotide sequence: TGTGCCAGCACCCCCTGGGGGGCGAATGAAAAACTGTTTTTT. Protein product: CASTPWGANEKLFF.

The chain combines TRBV14 with TRBJ2-4, with a tentative D call TRBD1 (6 bases). CDR3 length: 15 amino acids. V lost 0 bases to trimming and J lost 13 bases, with 19 bases between them. Germline V gene lookup returns CDR1 SGHDN and CDR2 FVKESK. CDR3 loop: CASSQDPAGVGEQYF. The CDR3 DNA sequence: TGTGCCAGCAGCCAAGATCCCGCAGGGGTTGGGGAGCAGTACTTC.

The chain uses TRBV29-1 and TRBJ2-7, with a tentative D call TRBD2 (5 bases). Germline V gene lookup returns CDR1 SQVTM and CDR2 ANQGSEA. V shed 4 bases and J shed 6 bases, with 19 bases lying between them. This CDR3 region has 14 residues. CDR3 bases: TGCAGCGTTGGGACTGTATCGGGCCCTAGCGAGCAGTACTTC. It is translated as CSVGTVSGPSEQYF.

This chain connects TRBV28 to TRBJ2-7, with D possibly matching TRBD2 (7 bases). Trimming took 5 bases from V and 4 from J, leaving 15 bases between them. The CDR3 runs to 14 residues. Germline V gene data show CDR1 as MDHEN and CDR2 as SYDVKM. The CDR3 sequence is CASSLSGGIYEQYF. DNA for the CDR3: TGTGCCAGCAGTCTTTCGGGGGGCATATACGAGCAGTACTTC. The variable domain in full, with the rest retrieved from reference TRBV28 and TRBJ2-7, is DVKVTQSSRYLVKRTGEKVFLECVQDMDHENMFWYRQDPGLGLRLIYFSYDVKMKEKGDIPEGYSVSREKKERFSLILESASTNQTSMYLCASSLSGGIYEQYFGPGTRLTVT.

This rearrangement joins TRBV18 to TRBJ1-5, with D possibly matching TRBD1 (5 bases). Germline assignment: CDR1 KGHSH and CDR2 LQKENI. The CDR3 runs to 14 residues. Trimming stripped 3 bases from V and 11 bases from J, with 17 bases between. The CDR3 protein is CASSPGGRSMAQHF. In DNA, the CDR3 is TGTGCCAGCTCACCGGGGGGACGGTCAATGGCCCAGCATTTT.

Comments on this clonotype: A much larger clonotype is one base distant, so this may be a read error. The rearrangement uses TRBV18 and TRBJ2-3; TRBD2 is a possible D gene (5 bases). The CDR3 spans 14 residues. Germline assignment: CDR1 KGHSH and CDR2 LQKENI. The chain's CDR3 is CASPPPERRDTQYF. In DNA form, the CDR3 reads TGTGCCAGCCCACCACCTGAGCGGAGAGATACGCAGTATTTT.

The chain joins TRBV6-2 or TRBV6-3 to TRBJ1-1, with D unresolved. Looked up from germline, CDR1 is MNHEY and CDR2 is SVGEGT. V shed 4 bases and J shed 4 bases, with 10 bases lying between them. The CDR3 spans 13 residues. The CDR3 region is CASSWKGGTEAFF. CDR3 coding DNA: TGTGCCAGCAGTTGGAAGGGAGGCACTGAAGCTTTCTTT.

This clonotype has just a few counts. The chain is built from TRBV5-1 and TRBJ1-2, with 10 bases lining up with TRBD1. Per germline, CDR1 SGHRS and CDR2 YFSETQ. With V trimmed by 2 bases and J by 4 bases, 14 bases remained unmatched. CDR3 size: 18 residues. CDR3 in amino acids: CASSLTLPGQGTAYGYTF. Written as DNA, the CDR3 is TGCGCCAGCAGCTTAACCCTACCGGGACAGGGGACGGCCTATGGCTACACCTTC.

The chain links TRBV6-6 to TRBJ1-6, with D unresolved. There are 14 residues in the CDR3. Trimming stripped 7 bases from V and 5 bases from J, with 12 bases between. Germline CDR1 and CDR2: MNHNY and SVGAGI (reference sequence). The CDR3 loop is CASMNSVDNSPLHF. The CDR3 DNA sequence: TGTGCCAGCATGAACAGTGTAGATAATTCACCCCTCCACTTT.

The chain couples TRBV9 to TRBJ2-7, with TRBD1 identical over 9 bases. CDR1 is SGDLS, CDR2 YYNGEE, per germline. The V and J ends lost 5 bases and 4 bases, in that order; junction bases with no gene match: 7. The CDR3 covers 14 residues. The CDR3 region is CASSGTGRGYEQYF. CDR3 nucleotides: TGTGCCAGCAGTGGGACAGGGAGGGGATACGAGCAGTACTTC.

This clonotype was recorded many times. The J gene is TRBJ2-1, the V gene TRBV12-3 or TRBV12-4; TRBD2 matches at 13 bases. The CDR3 runs 15 residues. Unmatched junction bases numbered 5, after V lost 6 bases and J lost 6 bases. The CDR3 here is CASSTGLAGSNEQFF. The CDR3 DNA reads as TGTGCCAGCAGCACGGGACTAGCGGGAAGCAATGAGCAGTTCTTC.

The chain is built from TRBV12-3 or TRBV12-4 and TRBJ2-5, with 11 bases matching TRBD2. The J call may be incorrect, as the DNA end agrees better with TRBJ2-7. The CDR3 totals 16 residues. The chain's CDR3 is CASRSGSGRALYEQYF. The CDR3 bases are TGTGCCAGCAGATCAGGTAGCGGGAGGGCCCTCTACGAGCAGTACTTC.